This TCR beta chain stems from a study of blood T cell repertoires in COVID-19. Study details: Collection of acute and convalescent COVID-19 samples took place in the United States, Italy and Spain. T cells, B-cell-depleted T cells, or PBMCs provided the cDNA or gDNA that served as material.

The Seattle patients, enrolled during active infection, were followed longitudinally. Original data processing: From reference gene primer amplification, estimates of nucleated cell counts were derived. Profiled with immunoSEQ multiplex PCR; TCRdb holds only in-frame clones, not every one. V, J and clone size reflect that table, while D and trimming were determined from the DNA. The data contain about 150,000 clones, 80% to 90% of them singletons. CDR3 length: 18 amino acids. Deletions cut 1 base from V and 4 bases from J, with 20 bases between. Germline CDR1 reads LGHNT; CDR2 reads FRNRAP. The chain carries TRBV12-5 and TRBJ1-3, with D possibly matching TRBD1 (5 bases). The clonotype comes from a woman aged 55-70 years with COVID-19, enrolled during active disease. Sample: peripheral blood. The CDR3 loop reads CASGLAFNSQGSGNTIYF. CDR3 DNA: TGTGCTAGTGGTTTGGCATTTAACTCTCAGGGTTCAGGAAACACCATATATTTT.